This TCR beta chain stems from a study of technical replicates of blood from a few donors. V lost 4 bases, J lost 4 bases, and 16 bases lay in between. The CDR3 covers 15 residues. The germline V gene encodes CDR1 MNHEY and CDR2 SVGAGI. TCRdb keeps only in-frame clones here, not all; method: immunoSEQ multiplex PCR. The data show approximately 94,000 clones, with 90% to 97% seen just once and more than 0.35% held by the top ten. Material for sequencing was T cells isolated from PBMCs. This TCR came from a human donor in good health. J is TRBJ1-1 and V is TRBV6-5, with TRBD1 as a possible D gene (6 bases). For the CDR3, the DNA is TGTGCCAGCAGTTTGAGACAGGAACTGAGCACTGAAGCTTTCTTT. This codes for CASSLRQELSTEAFF.